This entry is about one TCR beta chain. Its matching antigen is unknown. V dropped 3 bases and J dropped 4 bases, with 14 bases sitting between them. CDR3 length: 15 amino acids. Germline-derived CDR1 and CDR2 are SNHLY and FYNNEI. The record originates from a study of immune evolution from preneoplasia to lung adenocarcinoma. Study conclusions and caveats: Normal lung had the highest top T cell clone frequencies. Later-stage lesions seemingly showed higher T cell density and diversity than normal lung.

Patients had resection in Japan or China between 2014 and 2017. Some clones are missing from TCRdb's copy, which holds only in-frame ones; the method was immunoSEQ multiplex PCR. Altogether roughly 3,000 clones are present, roughly 80% being singletons, with the ten largest covering approximately 14%. The rearrangement joins TRBV2 to TRBJ2-3; maybe TRBD1 (6 bases). The sequence came from a person aged 40 to 49 with lung adenocarcinoma. The sample taken for sequencing was FFPE adjacent normal lung tissue. CDR3 amino acids: CASSDSTGLADTQYF. CDR3 sequence (DNA): TGTGCCAGCAGTGATAGTACAGGGTTGGCAGATACGCAGTATTTT.